This T cell receptor beta chain was recorded in a study of T cell repertoires in cytomegalovirus infection (dated by TCRdb to about 2019). Study-level background: Donor HLA type was relevant to the analysis, because carriage of CMV infection together with the matching HLA type was indicated by public TCR beta signatures.

Sequencing was performed on an Illumina HiSeq 1500. TCRdb reprocessed the public reads (quality trimming at Q25 with fastp, clone calling with MiXCR) and kept in-frame beta chains. Each CDR3 protein appears once, grouped with its most common genes and DNA. This sample has about 97,000 distinct CDR3 sequences in its table, and about 15% of those were observed once. The ten biggest clones cover 8% to 9.5% of the sample. This clonotype was picked up a small number of times. Its antigen is unknown. No base-level quality is on record; no much larger clone is a single base apart. Broader findings and caveats from the paper: The ex vivo response was dominated by HLA-C-restricted CMV-specific TCR beta clonotypes, which also provided the single most frequent clonotype in two of eight donors. Cumulative frequency of public TCR beta family members discriminated carriers of CMV infection plus the relevant HLA type in this cohort and an independent approximately 360-donor cohort.

Sequencing was done on a sample of PBMCs. The receptor was derived from a human donor in good health (CMV status not recorded). Some clones in this sample may be carry-over from other donors' samples.

The DNA sequence follows: TGTGCCAGCAGTCCCAGGGGGCTCGCAGATACGCAGTATTTT. Translation gives CASSPRGLADTQYF. The V and J segments used are TRBV6-2 or TRBV6-3 and TRBJ2-3; a stretch of 8 junction bases matches TRBD1. Germline trimming amounts to 5 bases on V and 4 bases on J, with 5 as the count of junction bases outside the gene matches. CDR1 is given as MNHEY and CDR2 as SVGEGT, both from the germline V gene. From the cysteine up to the phenylalanine, the CDR3 has a length of 14 residues. Kept here is only the CDR3 DNA, which spans 42 bases and is read in frame from base 1.